This TCR beta chain originates from a study of cytomegalovirus exposure and HLA in healthy donors. Looking at the study overall: According to later analysis, the same platform produced the 120 validation and about 630 first-cohort repertoires.

The junction had 4 bases not matched to a gene; V was cut back by 7 bases and J by 5 bases. Germline V gene data show CDR1 as MGHDK and CDR2 as SYGVNS. The CDR3 sequence is 12 residues long. In regard to this clone: The antigen remains unidentified.

Study findings and constraints: TCR clusters originating in the first cohort tended to co-occur in the roughly 130 validation repertoires, according to a later analysis.

The table came from immunoSEQ multiplex PCR; TCRdb's copy has only in-frame clones and leaves some out. The sample contains 150,000 to 250,000 clones, 70% to 85% of which appear only once. The sequence was collected from a woman under 40 in good health and CMV-seropositive. The sample consisted of PBMCs. The genes are TRBV25-1 and TRBJ1-2, with 7 bases lining up with TRBD1. The CDR3 nucleotides read TGTGCCAGCATCGGGACAGAATATGGCTACACCTTC. Translated, it gives CASIGTEYGYTF.